The present T cell receptor beta chain was sequenced within a study of T-cell memory formation after mild COVID-19. The wider study: Among the donors, TCR clusters were largely specific to each donor. Notes on the study in general: Mostly located in CM and EM were contracting CD4+ clones, with contracting CD8+ clones located in EMRA. A second wave expanding day 15 to 37 was CD4+-biased; contracting clones were balanced.

There are many counts of this clonotype. Its antigen is as yet unknown. Barcoded TCR alpha and TCR beta cDNA libraries with UMIs came from 5'RACE using constant-segment primers. From the 5' RACE reads, TCRdb called clonotypes with MiXCR, one entry per CDR3 protein. Of under 300,000 distinct CDR3 sequences detected, 16% appear once; the ten largest clones hold approximately 3.5%. The germline V gene encodes CDR1 SEHNR and CDR2 FQNEAQ (reference sequence). The CDR3 has 14 amino acids. Trimming stripped 0 bases from V and 0 bases from J, with 3 bases between. Specimen: PBMCs or a T cell subset sorted from them (not recorded which). The chain combines TRBV7-9 with TRBJ1-3; D uncertain. The source is a man younger than 30 who had mild COVID-19 (a few samples of this study predate the infection). Cell type and time point are not known. CDR3 sequence: CASSLANSGNTIYF. The CDR3 DNA sequence: TGTGCCAGCAGCTTAGCCAACTCTGGAAACACCATATATTTT.